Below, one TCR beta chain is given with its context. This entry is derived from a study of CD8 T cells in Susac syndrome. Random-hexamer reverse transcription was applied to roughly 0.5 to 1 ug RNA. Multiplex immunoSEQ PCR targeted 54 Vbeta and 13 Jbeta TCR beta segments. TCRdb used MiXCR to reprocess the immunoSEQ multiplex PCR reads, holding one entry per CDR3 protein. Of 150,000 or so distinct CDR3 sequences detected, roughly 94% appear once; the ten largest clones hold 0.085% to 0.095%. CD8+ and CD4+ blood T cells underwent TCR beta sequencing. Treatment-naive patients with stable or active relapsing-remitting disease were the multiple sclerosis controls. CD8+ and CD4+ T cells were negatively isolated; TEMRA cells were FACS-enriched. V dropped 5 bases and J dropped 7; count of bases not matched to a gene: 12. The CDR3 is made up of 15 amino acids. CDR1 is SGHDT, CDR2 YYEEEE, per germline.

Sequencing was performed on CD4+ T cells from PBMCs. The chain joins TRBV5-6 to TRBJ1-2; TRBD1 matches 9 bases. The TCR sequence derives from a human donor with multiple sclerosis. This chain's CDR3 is CASRGTGQGVSGYTF. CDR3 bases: TGTGCCAGCAGAGGAACGGGACAGGGAGTTAGTGGCTACACCTTC.